The entry that follows covers one T cell receptor beta chain sequence. Its antigen is not known. This specimen belongs to a study of human T cells and chemical hapten exposure. Trimming stripped 3 bases from V and 7 bases from J, with 10 bases between. The CDR3 is 13 residues long. Noted time point: pre-sensitization, week 0. Treatment given: therapeutic diphenylcyclopropenone sensitization with weekly scalp DPC. Separate cDNA molecules received unique molecular identifiers, which the library attached to them. Per the original data handling: There were a median of approximately 100,000 TCRs per sample, with a range from 23,224 to 690,600. TCRdb used MiXCR to reprocess the RACE reads, holding one entry per CDR3 protein. These V and J calls derive from TCRdb rather than the authors' analysis. The repertoire has about 300,000 distinct CDR3 sequences, 5.5% of them found once; the top ten carry around 8%.

Findings and limits, study-wide: Significantly more large CDR3 similarity clusters were formed by expanded TCRs than by controls.

The receptor's source is a woman between 18 and 30 years old with alopecia areata. Some clones in this sample may be carry-over from other donors' samples. The sample here was whole blood, taken in connection with sensitization to the hapten diphenylcyclopropenone (DPC). The chain uses TRBV12-3 or TRBV12-4 and TRBJ1-5, with D possibly being TRBD1 (5 bases). The CDR3 nucleotides read TGTGCCAGCAGTTTTCCAGGGCAACAGCCCCAGCATTTT. Protein sequence: CASSFPGQQPQHF.